The rows below give T cell receptor beta chains drawn from one sample of a study of blood T cell repertoires in COVID-19. TCRdb keeps only in-frame clones here, not all; method: immunoSEQ multiplex PCR. The sample holds hundreds of thousands of clones, 90% seen once. Sequencing was performed on peripheral blood. The origin of the receptors is a woman aged 40 to 50 with COVID-19, enrolled during active disease. CDR3s include the opening cysteine and the closing phenylalanine or tryptophan. Fields, in order: clone size, D gene, V gene, CDR3 length, J gene, CDR3 DNA, CDR3 protein. D genes are given only for firm matches. Some rows mark clone size as missing; the rest say once, few, many or name a class of expanded clone.

>NA|NA|TRBV9|14|TRBJ1-1
TGTGCCAGCAGCGCCTCGACAGCCAACACTGAAGCTTTCTTT
CASSASTANTEAFF
>NA|NA|TRBV28|13|TRBJ1-4
TGTGCCAGCACCAAACCGACAGGCTGGAAACTGTTTTTT
CASTKPTGWKLFF
>NA|TRBD1|TRBV19|15|TRBJ2-7
TGTGCCAGTAGTACCAGAGGGACAGGGGGCTACGAGCAGTACTTC
CASSTRGTGGYEQYF
>NA|TRBD2|TRBV7-2|16|TRBJ2-1
TGTGCCAGCAGCCCCCGCGAGACTAGCGGTTACAATGAGCAGTTCTTC
CASSPRETSGYNEQFF
>few|NA|TRBV20-1|15|TRBJ1-1
TGCAGTGCTAGTATAGATTCAGGGTCTGACACTGAAGCTTTCTTT
CSASIDSGSDTEAFF
>NA|TRBD1|TRBV5-6|13|TRBJ2-1
TGTGCCAGTACCGGGACAGGGATTAATGAGCAGTTCTTC
CASTGTGINEQFF
>few|NA|TRBV6-2/TRBV6-3|14|TRBJ1-1
TGTGCCAGCAGCCTCAGGGGACTGAACACTGAAGCTTTCTTT
CASSLRGLNTEAFF
>NA|NA|TRBV6-6|13|TRBJ1-3
TGTGCCAGCAGTCTCACATCTGGAAACACCATATATTTT
CASSLTSGNTIYF
>NA|TRBD2|TRBV28|15|TRBJ2-2
TGTGCCAGCAGTCCCGGGGCGCGGGAGACCGGGGAGCTGTTTTTT
CASSPGARETGELFF
>few|NA|TRBV7-9|14|TRBJ1-6
TGTGCCAGCAGCTTGGTGACGGGAGATTCACCCCTCCACTTT
CASSLVTGDSPLHF
>NA|TRBD1|TRBV27|14|TRBJ2-7
TGTGCCAGCAGGACTCGGGACAGTTCCTACGAGCAGTACTTC
CASRTRDSSYEQYF
>NA|TRBD2|TRBV19|16|TRBJ2-1
TGTGCCAGTAGTCTCCCGGGGGGGAGTACCTACAATGAGCAGTTCTTC
CASSLPGGSTYNEQFF
>NA|NA|TRBV12-3/TRBV12-4|13|TRBJ1-1
TGTGCCAGCAGTTCCCCAGGGTTACCTGAAGCTTTCTTT
CASSSPGLPEAFF
>NA|TRBD1|TRBV6-2/TRBV6-3|14|TRBJ1-5
TGTGCCAGCAGTCCCGCAGGGGGCGGTCAGCCCCAGCATTTT
CASSPAGGGQPQHF
>NA|NA|TRBV3-1/TRBV3-2|14|TRBJ2-2
TGTGCCAGCAGCCAAGTTAGCAGCACCGGGGAGCTGTTTTTT
CASSQVSSTGELFF
>NA|NA|TRBV7-2|11|TRBJ2-7
TGTGCCAGCAGCTACCAGAGGGAGCAGTACTTC
CASSYQREQYF
>NA|TRBD1|TRBV7-3|13|TRBJ1-1
TGTGCCAGCAGCTTACGGCAGGGGGTTGAAGCTTTCTTT
CASSLRQGVEAFF
>NA|NA|TRBV28|15|TRBJ1-1
TGTGCCAGCGGGGGCGGATTGGTGATGAACACTGAAGCTTTCTTT
CASGGGLVMNTEAFF
>once|TRBD1|TRBV10-3|13|TRBJ1-4
TGTGCCACCGCAGGGGGCCTCAATGAAAAACTGTTTTTT
CATAGGLNEKLFF
>NA|NA|TRBV5-8|13|TRBJ1-5
TGTGCCAGCAGCTTGGTTCAACAGGGGCCCCAGCATTTT
CASSLVQQGPQHF
>once|NA|TRBV6-5|14|TRBJ1-5
TGTGCCACCATGGAGAGACTTAGCAATCAGCCCCAGCATTTT
CATMERLSNQPQHF
>NA|TRBD1|TRBV7-2|15|TRBJ2-3
TGTGCCAGCAGACAGGACAGGGGGCGTACAGATACGCAGTATTTT
CASRQDRGRTDTQYF
>NA|NA|TRBV7-9|14|TRBJ1-4
TGTGCCAGCAGCCAAACAGGGTATAATGAAAAACTGTTTTTT
CASSQTGYNEKLFF
>NA|NA|TRBV18|12|TRBJ1-4
TGTGCCAGCTCACCAGGCAGTGAAAAACTGTTTTTT
CASSPGSEKLFF
>NA|TRBD1|TRBV13|13|TRBJ1-2
TGTGCCTGTGGACAGGGGGCTGTCTATGGCTACACCTTC
CACGQGAVYGYTF
>NA|TRBD1|TRBV3-1/TRBV3-2|16|TRBJ1-1
TGTGCCAGCAGCCTTCGACAGGGGCGGGGGAATACTGAAGCTTTCTTT
CASSLRQGRGNTEAFF
>NA|NA|TRBV28|12|TRBJ1-5
TGTGCCAGCAGTCTTAGTTGGCAGCCCCAGCATTTT
CASSLSWQPQHF
>NA|TRBD1|TRBV2|17|TRBJ1-5
TGTGCCAGCAGTACCGACAGGGGGCTTGGCAGCAATCAGCCCCAGCATTTT
CASSTDRGLGSNQPQHF
>NA|TRBD1|TRBV3-1/TRBV3-2|14|TRBJ1-2
TGTGCCAGCAGCCGCATGACAGGGGCAGAAGGCTACACCTTC
CASSRMTGAEGYTF
>NA|TRBD1|TRBV4-2|17|TRBJ1-2
TGTGCCAGCAGCCGTTCCGGGACAGGGACGATTAACTATGGCTACACCTTC
CASSRSGTGTINYGYTF
>NA|NA|TRBV6-1|16|TRBJ1-1
TGTGCCAGCAGTGAAAGGGGCGACGCCTTGCACACTGAAGCTTTCTTT
CASSERGDALHTEAFF
>NA|TRBD1|TRBV27|22|TRBJ1-4
TGTGCCAGCAGTTTAGTTCCCAGGGCTAGACAGGGGGCTAATTATGCTAATGAAAAACTGTTTTTT
CASSLVPRARQGANYANEKLFF
>NA|NA|TRBV6-5|14|TRBJ2-1
TGTGCCAGCAGTTCCCAGGGCCCCGGCAATGAGCAGTTCTTC
CASSSQGPGNEQFF
>NA|NA|TRBV5-4|14|TRBJ1-4
TGTGCCAGCAGCTTGGCCGGGGTTAATGAAAAACTGTTTTTT
CASSLAGVNEKLFF
>NA|NA|TRBV28|12|TRBJ2-1
TGTGCCAGCAGTTTTCTCCTGGGAGGGCAGTTCTTC
CASSFLLGGQFF
>NA|NA|TRBV7-3|13|TRBJ2-7
TGTGCCAGCAGCTCCGCCTTTAGAGGCGAGCAGTACTTC
CASSSAFRGEQYF
>NA|NA|TRBV5-1|13|TRBJ1-1
TGCGCCAGCAGCTTACGAGGGCTCACTGAAGCTTTCTTT
CASSLRGLTEAFF
>NA|TRBD2|TRBV24-1|19|TRBJ2-2
TGTGCCACCAGTGATTTCAGAGCTAGCGGGGGCCTTAACACCGGGGAGCTGTTTTTT
CATSDFRASGGLNTGELFF
>NA|NA|TRBV5-1|16|TRBJ2-5
TGCGCCAGCAGCTTGGCCCAGGTCGGCGTAGAAGAGACCCAGTACTTC
CASSLAQVGVEETQYF
>NA|TRBD1|TRBV19|16|TRBJ1-6
TGTGCCAGTAGTACTCGACAGGGGGTAGAGAATTCACCCCTCCACTTT
CASSTRQGVENSPLHF
>NA|NA|TRBV7-9|14|TRBJ1-4
TGTGCCAGCAGCTTAGGGCAGGGTGGGGAAAAACTGTTTTTT
CASSLGQGGEKLFF
>NA|TRBD2|TRBV4-2|19|TRBJ2-7
TGTGCCAGCAGCCAAGGTGAGGCGGCTAGCGGGGCCGGTTCCTACGAGCAGTACTTC
CASSQGEAASGAGSYEQYF
>NA|TRBD1|TRBV28|14|TRBJ1-2
TGTGCCAGCAGTTTAATGACAGGGGATGAGGGCTACACCTTC
CASSLMTGDEGYTF
>NA|TRBD2|TRBV4-2|17|TRBJ2-5
TGTGCCAGCAGCCAAGAGGGTGGCGGGGGGCGCAAGACGGCCCAGTACTTC
CASSQEGGGGRKTAQYF
>NA|NA|TRBV15|16|TRBJ2-1
TGTGCCACCAGCAGAGTGGAGCGGAGCTACTACAATGAGCAGTTCTTC
CATSRVERSYYNEQFF
>NA|TRBD2|TRBV28|17|TRBJ2-2
TGTGCCAGCAGGCTTACTAGCGGGAGAGCTGGCACCGGGGAGCTGTTTTTT
CASRLTSGRAGTGELFF
>few|NA|TRBV7-2|14|TRBJ2-3
TGTGCCAGCAGCTTAGGGGCCGGCACAGATACGCAGTATTTT
CASSLGAGTDTQYF
>NA|TRBD1|TRBV3-1/TRBV3-2|16|TRBJ1-1
TGTGCCAGCAGCCCTTTAGGGGGCAGGGGGAACACTGAAGCTTTCTTT
CASSPLGGRGNTEAFF
>NA|NA|TRBV7-9|11|TRBJ2-7
TGTGCCAGCAGCTTCAACTACGAGCAGTACTTC
CASSFNYEQYF
>NA|NA|TRBV24-1|15|TRBJ1-4
TGTGCCACCAGTGATCCACGGGGGGGGAATGAAAAACTGTTTTTT
CATSDPRGGNEKLFF
>NA|TRBD1|TRBV28|15|TRBJ2-7
TGTGCCAGCAGTAGTCCCAGGGGGCGAAGTCACGAGCAGTACTTC
CASSSPRGRSHEQYF
>NA|NA|TRBV5-5|13|TRBJ1-1
TGTGCCAGCAGCCCGGGGGGGCGGGTAAGGGCTTTCTTT
CASSPGGRVRAFF
>once|TRBD2|TRBV6-2/TRBV6-3|17|TRBJ2-5
TGTGCCAGCAGTTCCGCGGGGACTAGCGGGGGTGGAGAGACCCAGTACTTC
CASSSAGTSGGGETQYF
>NA|TRBD2|TRBV24-1|15|TRBJ2-1
TGTGCCACCAGTGGTCTAGCGGGGGATAACAATGAGCAGTTCTTC
CATSGLAGDNNEQFF
>NA|TRBD2|TRBV3-1/TRBV3-2|14|TRBJ2-7
TGTGCCAGCAGCCAAGATCTAGCGGGCTACGAGCAGTACTTC
CASSQDLAGYEQYF